This TCR beta chain was obtained from a study of blood T cell repertoires in COVID-19. Study context: Sources were T cells, B-cell-depleted T cells, or PBMCs; the material itself was cDNA or gDNA.

CDR1 LGHNT and CDR2 FRNRAP come from the germline V gene. V was clipped by 7 bases and J by 6 bases; unmatched bases: 6. CDR3 length: 14 residues. Sequencing used immunoSEQ multiplex PCR; TCRdb keeps in-frame clones, though not all of them. The sample lists hundreds of thousands of clones, roughly 80% occurring once. Sequenced material: PBMCs or T cells enriched from blood (not recorded which). The chain uses TRBV12-5 and TRBJ1-6; 7 bases align to TRBD1. The sequence derives from a woman aged 45-65 years who had been exposed to COVID-19. In DNA form, the CDR3 reads TGTGCTAGTGCCGACAGGGAGTTTAATTCACCCCTCCACTTT. As protein: CASADREFNSPLHF.